The clone carrying this T cell receptor (beta chain) was seen a single time. Primers included in the PCR were 60 Vbeta and 13 Jbeta primers. Repertoires were generated with immunoSEQ multiplex PCR, while TCRdb's copy carries only in-frame clones and drops some. This sample yields some 120,000 clones, of which roughly 78% are seen a single time; 6% to 8% belongs to the top ten. There are 19 residues in the CDR3. Germline CDR1 is MDHEN and CDR2 is SYDVKM. These data belong to a study of cytomegalovirus exposure and HLA in healthy donors. The donors gave bone marrow, and they were healthy. This chain joins TRBV28 and TRBJ2-5; 13 bases agree with TRBD2. The DNA matches TRBJ2-7 better at its end, which makes the J call doubtful. The sequenced sample was PBMCs. The clonotype comes from a woman between 40 and 55 years old in good health and CMV-seronegative. CDR3 DNA sequence: TGTGCCAGCAGTTCCCGTCTTGGACTAGCGGGAGTGGAGGACTACGAGCAGTACTTC. It encodes CASSSRLGLAGVEDYEQYF.